These T cell receptor beta chains were read from a single sample in a study of response to subunit inactivated influenza vaccine. In TCRdb, the RT-PCR reads were re-called with MiXCR into one record per CDR3 protein. The repertoire has roughly 500,000 distinct CDR3 sequences, more than 15% of them found once; the top ten carry approximately 3%. This specimen consisted of CD4+ T cells sorted from PBMCs, obtained 23 months after vaccination. All receptors derive from a man in his fifties or sixties who received an inactivated influenza vaccine. Each CDR3 is given with its conserved first and last residue. Fields, in order: clone size, J gene, D gene, V gene, CDR3 protein, CDR3 DNA. D genes are given only for firm matches. Clone size is not always given. Where it is, it says once, few, many or a class for expanded clones.

clone size: few
J gene: TRBJ1-4
D gene: -
V gene: TRBV4-2
CDR3 protein: CASSQDRLEAQLFF
CDR3 DNA: TGTGCCAGCAGCCAAGATCGGTTAGAGGCTCAACTGTTTTTT

clone size: -
J gene: TRBJ1-1
D gene: -
V gene: TRBV2
CDR3 protein: CASSATGFTEAFF
CDR3 DNA: TGTGCCAGCAGTGCTACAGGTTTCACTGAAGCTTTCTTT

clone size: few
J gene: TRBJ2-3
D gene: TRBD2
V gene: TRBV4-3
CDR3 protein: CASSVRQAAGPSTDTQYF
CDR3 DNA: TGCGCCAGCAGCGTCCGTCAGGCAGCGGGACCTAGCACAGATACGCAGTATTTT

clone size: few
J gene: TRBJ2-2
D gene: -
V gene: TRBV12-3/TRBV12-4
CDR3 protein: CASTSSPGELFF
CDR3 DNA: TGTGCCAGCACCTCCAGCCCCGGGGAGCTGTTTTTT

clone size: -
J gene: TRBJ2-7
D gene: -
V gene: TRBV29-1
CDR3 protein: CSVVNSGLSYEQYF
CDR3 DNA: TGCAGCGTTGTAAATTCGGGACTTTCCTACGAGCAGTACTTC

clone size: -
J gene: TRBJ1-1
D gene: -
V gene: TRBV6-2/TRBV6-3
CDR3 protein: CASGIGGMVQAFF
CDR3 DNA: TGTGCCAGCGGTATAGGGGGAATGGTTCAAGCTTTCTTT

clone size: few
J gene: TRBJ1-3
D gene: -
V gene: TRBV7-2
CDR3 protein: CASSERTASSGNTIYF
CDR3 DNA: TGTGCCAGCAGCGAACGGACGGCGAGTTCTGGAAACACCATATATTTT

clone size: few
J gene: TRBJ2-3
D gene: TRBD2
V gene: TRBV28
CDR3 protein: CASSDTSGRAFTDTQYF
CDR3 DNA: TGTGCCAGCAGTGACACTAGCGGGAGGGCTTTCACAGATACGCAGTATTTT

clone size: -
J gene: TRBJ2-3
D gene: -
V gene: TRBV19
CDR3 protein: CASSDPRRRADTQYF
CDR3 DNA: TGTGCCAGTAGTGACCCAAGGAGGCGAGCGGATACGCAGTATTTT

clone size: few
J gene: TRBJ2-1
D gene: -
V gene: TRBV21-1
CDR3 protein: CASSNPRLCNEQFF
CDR3 DNA: TGTGCCAGCAGCAACCCCAGGCTCTGCAATGAGCAGTTCTTC

clone size: many
J gene: TRBJ1-2
D gene: TRBD1
V gene: TRBV3-1
CDR3 protein: CASSQWLGQGYGYTF
CDR3 DNA: TGTGCCAGCAGCCAATGGCTGGGACAGGGCTATGGCTACACCTTC

clone size: few
J gene: TRBJ2-7
D gene: -
V gene: TRBV4-2
CDR3 protein: CASSQDPGTNYYEQYF
CDR3 DNA: TGTGCCAGCAGCCAAGACCCCGGGACAAACTACTACGAGCAGTACTTC

clone size: many
J gene: TRBJ2-1
D gene: -
V gene: TRBV5-1
CDR3 protein: CASSLGESSYNEQFF
CDR3 DNA: TGTGCCAGCAGCCTGGGGGAGAGCTCCTACAATGAGCAGTTCTTC

clone size: few
J gene: TRBJ2-1
D gene: TRBD2
V gene: TRBV30
CDR3 protein: CAWLSAGTSGNEQFF
CDR3 DNA: TGTGCCTGGTTATCCGCCGGGACTAGCGGCAATGAGCAGTTCTTC

clone size: -
J gene: TRBJ2-7
D gene: TRBD2
V gene: TRBV5-1
CDR3 protein: CASSIVAGSSYEQYF
CDR3 DNA: TGCGCCAGCAGCATTGTAGCGGGGAGCTCCTACGAGCAGTACTTC

clone size: few
J gene: TRBJ2-1
D gene: TRBD2
V gene: TRBV7-2
CDR3 protein: CASSPTLAGGQFF
CDR3 DNA: TGTGCCAGCAGCCCTACATTGGCGGGAGGGCAGTTCTTC

clone size: few
J gene: TRBJ1-1
D gene: -
V gene: TRBV12-5
CDR3 protein: CASGREGLNTEAFF
CDR3 DNA: TGTGCTAGTGGTCGAGAGGGCTTGAACACTGAAGCTTTCTTT

clone size: -
J gene: TRBJ1-1
D gene: -
V gene: TRBV7-8
CDR3 protein: CASSYTNTEAFF
CDR3 DNA: TGTGCCAGCAGCTACACCAACACTGAAGCTTTCTTT

clone size: -
J gene: TRBJ2-1
D gene: -
V gene: TRBV27
CDR3 protein: CASIPEEAEEFF
CDR3 DNA: TGTGCCAGCATCCCAGAAGAAGCTGAGGAGTTCTTC

clone size: -
J gene: TRBJ2-7
D gene: -
V gene: TRBV20-1
CDR3 protein: CSATVLEGHEQYF
CDR3 DNA: TGCAGTGCTACGGTCCTGGAAGGTCACGAGCAGTACTTC

clone size: once
J gene: TRBJ1-5
D gene: TRBD1
V gene: TRBV24-1
CDR3 protein: CATSSRDRGPLGPQHF
CDR3 DNA: TGTGCCACCAGTTCCCGGGACAGGGGGCCCTTGGGGCCCCAGCATTTT

clone size: -
J gene: TRBJ2-5
D gene: -
V gene: TRBV10-3
CDR3 protein: CAISPGPNRDTETQYF
CDR3 DNA: TGTGCCATCAGTCCAGGGCCCAACAGGGATACGGAGACCCAGTACTTC

clone size: many
J gene: TRBJ2-3
D gene: TRBD2
V gene: TRBV20-1
CDR3 protein: CSAYLAGVRTDTQYF
CDR3 DNA: TGCAGTGCCTACTTAGCGGGAGTTAGGACAGATACGCAGTATTTT

clone size: -
J gene: TRBJ2-1
D gene: TRBD2
V gene: TRBV6-5
CDR3 protein: CASSYRSSGNEQFF
CDR3 DNA: TGTGCCAGCAGTTACCGGAGTAGCGGGAATGAGCAGTTCTTC

clone size: -
J gene: TRBJ1-2
D gene: -
V gene: TRBV4-1
CDR3 protein: CASSPLGEVATF
CDR3 DNA: TGCGCCAGCAGCCCGCTGGGTGAGGTCGCCACCTTC

clone size: many
J gene: TRBJ2-1
D gene: -
V gene: TRBV7-9
CDR3 protein: CASSNLRDTHNEQFF
CDR3 DNA: TGTGCCAGCAGCAACCTCCGGGACACCCACAATGAGCAGTTCTTC

clone size: many
J gene: TRBJ2-1
D gene: -
V gene: TRBV29-1
CDR3 protein: CSAFGGTQGNEQFF
CDR3 DNA: TGCAGCGCCTTCGGGGGCACCCAGGGGAATGAGCAGTTCTTC

clone size: -
J gene: TRBJ2-2
D gene: -
V gene: TRBV3-1
CDR3 protein: CASSQAFYFQNLNTGELFF
CDR3 DNA: TGTGCCAGCAGCCAAGCCTTTTACTTTCAGAACTTGAACACCGGGGAGCTGTTTTTT